These 18 T cell receptor beta chains were sequenced from one sample in a study of T cell repertoires in cytomegalovirus infection. TCRdb reprocessed the reads via MiXCR and lists one record per CDR3 protein. Of just over 450,000 distinct CDR3 sequences listed, approximately 46% are singletons. Antigens of these TCRs are unknown. This sample comprised cultured PBMCs, obtained from culture after CMV antigen stimulation. These receptors all stem from a human donor in good health (CMV status not recorded). Some clones in this sample may be carry-over from other donors' samples.

The chain recombines TRBV7-6 with TRBJ2-1, with D unresolved. CDR1 and CDR2 from the germline V gene are SGHVS and FNYEAQ. This CDR3 contains 14 residues. V dropped 5 bases and J dropped 4 bases, with 12 bases sitting between them. Here the CDR3 DNA reads TGTGCCAGCAGCGTCCTGACCGAGTACAATGAGCAGTTCTTC. Amino acid sequence: CASSVLTEYNEQFF.

J is TRBJ2-2 and V is TRBV4-1; D may be TRBD2 (5 bases). This CDR3 has 15 amino acids. From germline, CDR1 is MGHRA and CDR2 YSYEKL. Trimming pared 3 bases from V and 0 bases from J, leaving 8 bases between. CDR3 coding DNA: TGCGCCAGCAGCCAGGCGGACTCGAACACCGGGGAGCTGTTTTTT. Protein: CASSQADSNTGELFF.

The rearrangement links TRBV6-8 to TRBJ1-5; 7 bases line up with TRBD1. Germline V gives CDR1 MNHGY, CDR2 SAAAGT. The CDR3 has 16 residues. J gave up 0 bases and V 11 bases, and 13 bases lay outside the gene matches. CDR3 nucleotides: TGTGCCTCAAATCGAGGACAGGCGAATAGCAATCAGCCCCAGCATTTT. Translating it yields CASNRGQANSNQPQHF.

The chain recombines TRBV4-3 with TRBJ1-2; D might be TRBD1 (5 bases). The CDR3 runs 16 residues. Germline assignment: CDR1 LGHNA and CDR2 YSLEER. V was cut by 3 bases and J by 2 bases, with 16 bases left in between. This CDR3 reads CASSQSPTELNYGYTF. The CDR3 DNA reads as TGCGCCAGCAGCCAGTCCCCGACAGAACTAAACTATGGCTACACCTTC.

DNA of the CDR3: TGCGCCAGCAGCCAAGGGTCTGGCCGATATGAGCAGTTCTTC. It encodes CASSQGSGRYEQFF. The chain carries TRBV4-3 and TRBJ2-1; D unresolved. Trimming left V 1 base short and J 8 bases short, with 12 bases between. Germline V CDR1 and CDR2: LGHNA, YSLEER. The CDR3 consists of 14 residues.

V gene TRBV7-9 combines with J gene TRBJ2-1; D unclear. CDR1 is SEHNR and CDR2 is FQNEAQ in the germline V gene (reference sequence). V lost 3 bases to trimming and J lost 5 bases, with 14 bases between them. The CDR3 is 15 amino acids. CDR3 coding DNA: TGTGCCAGCAGCTTTACGGCTAGTATCCACAATGAGCAGTTCTTC. The encoded protein is CASSFTASIHNEQFF.

V is TRBV2 and J is TRBJ2-1; the match to TRBD2 covers 9 bases. This CDR3 is built from 13 residues. Germline-derived CDR1 and CDR2 are SNHLY and FYNNEI. V shed 4 bases and J 9 bases; nucleotides not matched to a gene: 4. The CDR3 coding sequence is TGTGCCAGCAGTGGGGGACTAGCAGCTGAGCAGTTCTTC. This translates into CASSGGLAAEQFF.

This clonotype was seen a few times. This chain joins TRBV4-1 and TRBJ2-1; a weak D match, TRBD2 (6 bases). V was clipped by 1 base and J by 8 bases, with 9 bases between them. The CDR3 is 13 residues long. The germline gives CDR1 MGHRA, CDR2 YSYEKL. The CDR3, as DNA: TGCGCCAGCAGCCAAGCTCCGGGGGATGAGCAGTTCTTC. Translated: CASSQAPGDEQFF.

This clonotype came up a few times. The V and J genes are TRBV11-2 and TRBJ1-6; the match to TRBD1 covers 9 bases. This CDR3 comprises 15 residues. Germline trimming cut 6 bases from V and 9 bases from J; bases unmatched to any gene: 9. The V gene's germline CDR1 is SGHAT and CDR2 FQNNGV. The CDR3 reads CASRSGTGGRSPLHF. The DNA of the CDR3 is TGTGCCAGCAGATCCGGCACAGGGGGCCGTTCACCCCTCCACTTT.

V is TRBV12-3 or TRBV12-4 and J is TRBJ2-3, with 10 bases aligning to TRBD2. The ends lost 3 bases at V and 1 base at J; junction bases unmatched: 4. The CDR3 has 16 amino acids. CDR3 residues: CASSLILAGGTDTQYF. The DNA of the CDR3 is TGTGCCAGCAGTTTGATTCTAGCGGGAGGCACAGATACGCAGTATTTT.

The chain joins TRBV5-4 to TRBJ2-2; D unclear. The V and J ends lost 2 bases and 4 bases respectively, with 18 bases between them. Per germline, CDR1 SGHNT and CDR2 YYREEE (reference sequence). The CDR3 has 17 amino acids. CDR3 sequence: CASSLTKTTQTTGELFF. The CDR3 DNA reads TGTGCCAGCAGCTTAACCAAAACTACGCAAACCACCGGGGAGCTGTTTTTT.

The chain couples TRBV6-5 to TRBJ2-7; weak D call: TRBD2 (5 bases). The ends were cut back, 2 bases at V and 3 bases at J, with 11 bases in the middle. The CDR3 is 14 residues long. Germline values: CDR1 MNHEY, CDR2 SVGAGI. Here the CDR3 DNA reads TGTGCCAGCAGTTACGCGAGCGGCAACTACGAGCAGTACTTC. Amino acid sequence: CASSYASGNYEQYF.

The sample holds a few counts of this clonotype. The V gene is TRBV7-9, the J gene TRBJ1-4; D unclear. Per the germline V gene, CDR1 is SEHNR and CDR2 is FQNEAQ (reference sequence). This CDR3 comprises 12 residues. V lost 1 base and J 7 bases, leaving 4 bases between the germline ends. CDR3 residues: CASSLVPEKLFF. The CDR3 nucleotides read TGTGCCAGCAGCTTAGTCCCTGAAAAACTGTTTTTT.

This sequence joins TRBV12-3 or TRBV12-4 and TRBJ1-2, with 8 bases fitting TRBD1. The CDR3 consists of 15 residues. Trimming at V came to 3 bases and at J to 6 bases, leaving 9 bases not matched to a gene. CDR3 DNA sequence: TGTGCCAGCAGTTTCCTTCCGACAGGGGAGGATGGCTACACCTTC. Its translation: CASSFLPTGEDGYTF.

This sequence joins TRBV6-6 and TRBJ1-3, with TRBD1 matching 8 bases. The trim removed 10 bases at V and 0 bases at J, leaving 14 bases unmatched. The CDR3 is 17 residues long. CDR1 and CDR2 from the germline V gene are MNHNY and SVGAGI (reference sequence). The DNA for the CDR3 is TGTGCCACTCTAAAAAGAACCGGGACAGGCTCTGGAAACACCATATATTTT. It codes for CATLKRTGTGSGNTIYF.

This chain connects TRBV7-2 to TRBJ1-1; no clear D gene. The V and J ends lost 3 bases and 5 bases respectively, with 7 bases between them. CDR3 length: 12 residues. Germline V gene sequence: CDR1 SGHTA, CDR2 FQGNSA. The CDR3 loop is CASSLPPTEAFF. The CDR3 DNA reads as TGTGCCAGCAGCTTGCCCCCGACTGAAGCTTTCTTT. The whole variable domain, remainder taken from reference TRBV7-2 and TRBJ1-1, is GAGVSQSPSNKVTEKGKDVELRCDPISGHTALYWYRQSLGQGLEFLIYFQGNSAPDKSGLPSDRFSAERTGGSVSTLTIQRTQQEDSAVYLCASSLPPTEAFFGQGTRLTVV.

This chain uses TRBV7-2 with TRBJ2-5; unclear D gene. Trimming removed 3 bases at V and 4 bases at J, with 9 bases between. CDR1 and CDR2 from the germline V gene are SGHTA and FQGNSA. This CDR3 contains 13 residues. The CDR3 coding sequence is TGTGCCAGCAGCTTCGGGCAGAGAGAGACCCAGTACTTC. Its protein is CASSFGQRETQYF.

This chain joins TRBV11-2 and TRBJ2-3; TRBD2 matches at 7 bases. The V and J ends lost 5 bases and 1 base, in that order; junction bases with no gene match: 9. The germline V gene encodes CDR1 SGHAT and CDR2 FQNNGV. This CDR3 is 16 amino acids long. This CDR3 reads CASSPGGTRGTDTQYF. The DNA of the CDR3 is TGTGCCAGCAGCCCCGGGGGGACGAGGGGCACAGATACGCAGTATTTT.